A single sample is the source of the 3 T cell receptor beta chains below, sequenced in a study of T cell responses to AZD1222 COVID-19 vaccine. Produced via immunoSEQ multiplex PCR; TCRdb's table is partial and in-frame only. The sample has 150,000 or so clones, 88% seen once; the top ten hold around 15%. The starting material was peripheral blood, obtained on day 0 of AZD1222 vaccination. All receptors come from an adult in good health.

V usage is TRBV7-2 and J usage is TRBJ1-5; TRBD1 matches at 9 bases. Germline CDR1 reads SGHTA; CDR2 reads FQGNSA. Trimming cost V 1 base and J 6 bases; bases outside gene matches: 7. The CDR3 is 16 amino acids. The CDR3 DNA reads as TGTGCCAGCAGCTTAGTAGGGGACAGGGTTTCTCAGCCCCAGCATTTT. Translation gives CASSLVGDRVSQPQHF.

The chain has TRBV15 and TRBJ2-4; D remains ambiguous. The CDR3 length is 13 residues. Germline CDR1 LNHNV, CDR2 YYDKDF (reference sequence). Trimming took 0 bases from V and 8 from J, leaving 8 bases between them. CDR3 nucleotides: TGTGCCACCAGCAGAGATCCAGTCTACATTCAGTACTTC. Translated: CATSRDPVYIQYF.

The chain carries TRBV7-2 and TRBJ2-2; no definite D call. Per germline, CDR1 SGHTA and CDR2 FQGNSA. CDR3 length: 14 residues. Trimming cost V 5 bases and J 4 bases, with 11 bases left between them. CDR3 sequence: CASSPERTTGELFF. DNA for the CDR3: TGTGCCAGCAGCCCAGAGAGAACCACCGGGGAGCTGTTTTTT.